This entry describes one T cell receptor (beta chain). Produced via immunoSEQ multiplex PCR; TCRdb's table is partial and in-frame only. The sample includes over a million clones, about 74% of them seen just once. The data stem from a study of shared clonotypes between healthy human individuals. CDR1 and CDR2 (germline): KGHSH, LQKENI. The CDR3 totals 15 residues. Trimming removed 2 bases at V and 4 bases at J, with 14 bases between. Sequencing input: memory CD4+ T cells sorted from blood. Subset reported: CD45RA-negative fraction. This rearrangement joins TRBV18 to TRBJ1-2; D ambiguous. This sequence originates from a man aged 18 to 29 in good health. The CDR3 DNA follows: TGTGCCAGCTCACCAGAGGAGGGTCGGGCCTATGGCTACACCTTC. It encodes CASSPEEGRAYGYTF. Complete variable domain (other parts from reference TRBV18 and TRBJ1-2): NAGVMQNPRHLVRRRGQEARLRCSPMKGHSHVYWYRQLPEEGLKFMVYLQKENIIDESGMPKERFSAEFPKEGPSILRIQQVVRGDSAAYFCASSPEEGRAYGYTFGSGTRLTVV.